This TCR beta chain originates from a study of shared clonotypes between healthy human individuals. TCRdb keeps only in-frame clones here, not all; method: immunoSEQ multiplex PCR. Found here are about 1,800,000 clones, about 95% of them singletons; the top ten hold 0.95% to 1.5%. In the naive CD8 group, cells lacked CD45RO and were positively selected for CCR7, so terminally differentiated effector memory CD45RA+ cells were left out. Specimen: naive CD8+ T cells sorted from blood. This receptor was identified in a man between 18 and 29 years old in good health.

This chain's CDR3 is CASSITQGDEQYF. Written as DNA, the CDR3 is TGTGCCAGTAGTATAACTCAGGGCGACGAGCAGTACTTC. V usage is TRBV19 and J usage is TRBJ2-7, with D possibly TRBD1 on 5 matching bases. The CDR3 length is 13 residues. Germline assignment: CDR1 LNHDA and CDR2 SQIVND (reference sequence). The germline V and J ends were trimmed by 2 bases and 5 bases, with 10 bases remaining between them. Full variable domain (outside the CDR3, taken from reference TRBV19 and TRBJ2-7): DGGITQSPKYLFRKEGQNVTLSCEQNLNHDAMYWYRQDPGQGLRLIYYSQIVNDFQKGDIAEGYSVSREKKESFPLTVTSAQKNPTAFYLCASSITQGDEQYFGPGTRLTVT.